These 26 T cell receptor beta chains came from one sample sequenced in a study of T cells in Graves' hyperthyroidism and ophthalmopathy. The investigators amplified TCR beta CDR3 regions from RNA transcripts. HTBI primers were the set used in a first-round RT-PCR of the TCR CDR3. TCRdb independently ran MiXCR on the multiplex PCR reads; one entry per CDR3 protein. The sample records approximately 630,000 distinct CDR3 sequences, roughly 15% being singletons. Sequencing was performed on blood. The source is a woman in her twenties or thirties with Graves' hyperthyroidism.

This clonotype was found many times. The rearrangement joins TRBV29-1 to TRBJ1-1, with D possibly TRBD1 on 6 matching bases. CDR3 length: 11 amino acids. Germline V gives CDR1 SQVTM, CDR2 ANQGSEA. V was shortened by 4 bases and J by 8 bases, with 11 bases between the two germline ends. The CDR3 sequence: CSVGDRSEAFF. The CDR3 DNA follows: TGCAGCGTTGGAGACAGGTCGGAAGCTTTCTTT.

This clonotype was found many times. The J gene is TRBJ2-3, the V gene TRBV5-1; D is perhaps TRBD2 (6 bases). V was trimmed by 4 bases and J by 2 bases, leaving 14 bases between them. This CDR3 has 15 amino acids. Germline-derived CDR1 and CDR2 are SGHRS and YFSETQ. The CDR3 nucleotides are TGCGCCAGCAGCGGGGGACGGGGGAACACAGATACGCAGTATTTT. Amino acids: CASSGGRGNTDTQYF.

The V and J genes are TRBV9 and TRBJ2-2, with TRBD2 as a possible D gene (5 bases). In germline, CDR1 is SGDLS, CDR2 YYNGEE. V dropped 2 bases and J dropped 5 bases, with 16 bases sitting between them. CDR3 length: 16 residues. The CDR3 spells CASSVEVYPRTGELFF. DNA of the CDR3: TGTGCCAGCAGCGTGGAGGTATACCCGAGGACCGGGGAGCTGTTTTTT.

This clonotype was seen at least ten times. The V and J genes are TRBV6-5 and TRBJ1-5; unclear D gene. The CDR3 is made up of 13 amino acids. Per germline, CDR1 MNHEY and CDR2 SVGAGI. Trimming pared 2 bases from V and 6 bases from J, leaving 8 bases between. As DNA, the CDR3 is TGTGCCAGCAGTTACAGCCAGAGTCAGCCCCAGCATTTT. It yields the protein CASSYSQSQPQHF.

This clonotype was counted a few times. V usage is TRBV2 and J usage is TRBJ2-3; D is undetermined. Trimming stripped 6 bases from V and 2 bases from J, with 12 bases between. The CDR3 has 14 amino acids. CDR1 is SNHLY and CDR2 is FYNNEI in the germline V gene. In DNA form, the CDR3 reads TGTGCCAGCAGGGCCGGATATGACACAGATACGCAGTATTTT. It encodes CASRAGYDTDTQYF. Full variable domain (outside the CDR3, taken from reference TRBV2 and TRBJ2-3): EPEVTQTPSHQVTQMGQEVILRCVPISNHLYFYWYRQILGQKVEFLVSFYNNEISEKSEIFDDQFSVERPDGSNFTLKIRSTKLEDSAMYFCASRAGYDTDTQYFGPGTRLTVL.

The rearrangement joins TRBV19 to TRBJ2-1; TRBD1 matches 8 bases. CDR1 is LNHDA, CDR2 SQIVND, per germline (reference sequence). The CDR3 contains 13 residues. The V gene end was trimmed by 7 bases and the J gene end by 5 bases; junction bases not matched to a gene: 4. The CDR3 region has the DNA TGTGCCAGTACGGACAGGGTGGACAATGAGCAGTTCTTC. This encodes CASTDRVDNEQFF.

This clonotype showed up many times. The rearrangement joins TRBV11-2 to TRBJ2-7; 10 nucleotides align to TRBD2. This CDR3 spans 15 amino acids. In germline, CDR1 is SGHAT, CDR2 FQNNGV. After removal of 5 bases from V and 6 bases from J, the junction contained 10 bases not matched to a gene. The CDR3, as DNA: TGTGCCAGCAGCGTACCCTCTAGCGGGAGTTCCGAGCAGTACTTC. It is translated as CASSVPSSGSSEQYF.

The table lists this clonotype with a few counts. The CDR3 loop is CASSPRTGLVADTQYF. The CDR3 DNA reads TGTGCCAGCAGTCCCCGGACAGGGCTTGTAGCAGATACGCAGTATTTT. The rearrangement uses TRBV28 and TRBJ2-3; 8 bases map to TRBD1. Per germline, CDR1 MDHEN and CDR2 SYDVKM. J lost 4 bases, V lost 5 bases, and 11 bases had no gene match. This CDR3 region has 16 residues. The full variable domain, in which reference TRBV28 and TRBJ2-3 provide the parts outside the CDR3, is DVKVTQSSRYLVKRTGEKVFLECVQDMDHENMFWYRQDPGLGLRLIYFSYDVKMKEKGDIPEGYSVSREKKERFSLILESASTNQTSMYLCASSPRTGLVADTQYFGPGTRLTVL.

This clonotype was seen at least ten times. The V and J genes are TRBV28 and TRBJ2-1, with D possibly called TRBD1 or TRBD2 (5 bases each). Per germline, CDR1 MDHEN and CDR2 SYDVKM. V was pared by 6 bases and J by 2 bases, with 5 bases between. This CDR3 has 12 amino acids. The CDR3 region is CASRGPYNEQFF. Here the CDR3 DNA reads TGTGCCAGCAGGGGACCCTACAATGAGCAGTTCTTC.

This clonotype was seen at least ten times. This rearrangement joins TRBV5-1 to TRBJ2-2; D remains unclear. The CDR3 is 13 residues long. Deletions cut 4 bases from V and 7 bases from J, with 11 bases between. CDR1 SGHRS and CDR2 YFSETQ come from the germline V gene. CDR3 in DNA: TGCGCCAGCAGCCCATCCTGGGTCGGGGAGCTGTTTTTT. Translating it yields CASSPSWVGELFF.

This clonotype was seen ten or more times. The chain uses TRBV7-2 and TRBJ2-2, with D possibly matching TRBD2 (6 bases). The CDR3 has 13 residues. Per the germline V gene, CDR1 is SGHTA and CDR2 is FQGNSA. Trimming took 7 bases from V and 4 from J, leaving 10 bases between them. This CDR3 is CASKRETTGELFF. In nucleotides, the CDR3 is TGTGCCAGCAAACGGGAGACCACCGGGGAGCTGTTTTTT.

This clonotype has more than one count but fewer than ten. The rearrangement uses TRBV5-1 and TRBJ1-1; D may be TRBD1 (5 bases). Trimming removed 6 bases from V and 1 base from J, with 16 bases in between. This CDR3 region has 15 residues. Germline CDR1 SGHRS, CDR2 YFSETQ. The CDR3 is CASTASLDRNTEAFF. The CDR3 DNA sequence: TGCGCCAGCACCGCCTCTCTCGACAGGAACACTGAAGCTTTCTTT.

This clonotype appeared a few times. V and J are TRBV6-5 and TRBJ2-6, with D perhaps TRBD2 (5 bases). Trimming pared 2 bases from V and 0 bases from J, leaving 8 bases between. In germline, CDR1 is MNHEY, CDR2 SVGAGI. CDR3 size: 16 residues. CDR3 in amino acids: CASSYRRPSGANVLTF. The DNA for the CDR3 is TGTGCCAGCAGTTACAGGAGGCCCTCTGGGGCCAACGTCCTGACTTTC.

This chain connects TRBV12-3 or TRBV12-4 to TRBJ2-3, with 10 bases fitting TRBD2. This CDR3 is built from 14 residues. Trimming cost V 6 bases and J 2 bases; bases outside gene matches: 2. The CDR3 region has the DNA TGTGCCAGCAGACTAGCGGGACCCACAGATACGCAGTATTTT. Translating it yields CASRLAGPTDTQYF.

This clonotype is a singleton in its sample. This chain uses TRBV28 with TRBJ1-5; 7 bases line up with TRBD1. Trimming at V came to 6 bases and at J to 5 bases, leaving 10 bases not matched to a gene. In germline, CDR1 is MDHEN, CDR2 SYDVKM. This CDR3 is built from 15 residues. CDR3 residues: CASREQGKWDQPQHF. The CDR3 nucleotides are TGTGCCAGCAGGGAACAGGGGAAGTGGGATCAGCCCCAGCATTTT.

This clonotype was picked up a small number of times. The rearrangement uses TRBV9 and TRBJ2-7; no reliable D call. From germline, CDR1 is SGDLS and CDR2 YYNGEE. The CDR3 runs to 15 residues. V was cut by 0 bases and J by 1 base, with 11 bases left in between. In DNA, the CDR3 is TGTGCCAGCAGCGTAGCTCCTGACCCATCCTACGAGCAGTACTTC. It is translated as CASSVAPDPSYEQYF.

This chain links TRBV25-1 with TRBJ2-2; the match to TRBD2 covers 10 bases. The length of the CDR3 is 16 residues. Germline CDR1 is MGHDK and CDR2 is SYGVNS. The junction had 1 base not matched to a gene; V was cut back by 3 bases and J by 0 bases. The CDR3 DNA reads as TGTGCCAGCAGTGACCTAGCGGGAGCGAACACCGGGGAGCTGTTTTTT. Amino acid sequence: CASSDLAGANTGELFF.

Only a few counts were recorded for this clonotype. The chain combines TRBV14 with TRBJ2-7, with a weak D call TRBD2 (5 bases). V was trimmed by 1 base and J by 8 bases, leaving 12 bases between them. The CDR3 runs 13 residues. From germline, CDR1 is SGHDN and CDR2 FVKESK. CDR3 in DNA: TGTGCCAGCAGCCAAGTACTTCTCGGGAAGCAGTACTTC. As protein: CASSQVLLGKQYF. Full variable domain (remainder filled in from reference TRBV14 and TRBJ2-7): EAGVTQFPSHSVIEKGQTVTLRCDPISGHDNLYWYRRVMGKEIKFLLHFVKESKQDESGMPNNRFLAERTGGTYSTLKVQPAELEDSGVYFCASSQVLLGKQYFGPGTRLTVT.

This clonotype was recorded a few times. A much larger clone differs by one base, so this may be a read error. The V and J genes are TRBV6-1 and TRBJ1-5; D not certain. Germline V gene lookup returns CDR1 MNHNS and CDR2 SASEGT. This CDR3 contains 14 residues. V was cut by 7 bases and J by 2 bases, with 12 bases left in between. The CDR3 here is CASNEGRGNQPQHF. CDR3 DNA sequence: TGTGCCAGCAATGAGGGAAGGGGCAATCAGCCCCAGCATTTT.

This sequence joins TRBV11-2 and TRBJ2-7; weak D call: TRBD1 (6 bases). The germline CDR1 and CDR2 sequences are SGHAT and FQNNGV. This CDR3 contains 14 residues. Trimming took off 3 bases at V and 5 bases at J, with 14 bases between the two ends. The CDR3 reads CASSLFQGSNEQYF. CDR3 nucleotides: TGTGCCAGCAGCTTGTTTCAGGGGTCGAACGAGCAGTACTTC.

This clonotype was found many times. V is TRBV5-1 and J is TRBJ2-7; perhaps D is TRBD1 or TRBD2 (5 bases each). V was cut by 0 bases and J by 1 base, with 14 bases left in between. Looked up from germline, CDR1 is SGHRS and CDR2 is YFSETQ. CDR3 length: 16 amino acids. CDR3 residues: CASSLVGGEGSYEQYF. CDR3 nucleotide sequence: TGCGCCAGCAGCTTGGTTGGGGGAGAGGGTTCCTACGAGCAGTACTTC.

This clonotype was recorded at least ten times. This chain uses TRBV27 with TRBJ2-3; D is undetermined. Germline CDR1 reads MNHEY; CDR2 reads SMNVEV (reference sequence). The V end was cut by 6 bases, the J end by 4 bases, with 11 bases between. The CDR3 is 13 residues long. The CDR3 DNA is TGTGCCAGCAGCTTCGGCGGCGCAGATACGCAGTATTTT. Encoded protein: CASSFGGADTQYF.

This clonotype has a count of ten or more. The J gene is TRBJ1-1, the V gene TRBV6-1; 8 bases agree with TRBD1. Trimming at V came to 5 bases and at J to 4 bases, leaving 9 bases not matched to a gene. The CDR3 extends over 15 amino acids. In germline, CDR1 is MNHNS, CDR2 SASEGT. CDR3: CASSSPGQGSTEAFF. In DNA form, the CDR3 reads TGTGCCAGCAGTTCCCCAGGACAGGGAAGCACTGAAGCTTTCTTT.

In this sample, this clonotype turned up a few times. The chain couples TRBV5-5 to TRBJ1-5; no clear D gene. V was trimmed by 1 base and J by 5 bases, leaving 13 bases between them. Germline V gene sequence: CDR1 SGHKS, CDR2 YYEKEE (reference sequence). The CDR3 length is 15 residues. CDR3 sequence: CASSLSAATYQPQHF. CDR3 sequence (DNA): TGTGCCAGCAGCTTGTCTGCAGCAACTTATCAGCCCCAGCATTTT.

This clonotype came up many times. V is TRBV12-3 or TRBV12-4 and J is TRBJ2-3, with D tentatively TRBD1 or TRBD2 (5 bases each). V lost 8 bases and J 4 bases, leaving 13 bases between the germline ends. This CDR3 spans 13 amino acids. The CDR3 region has the DNA TGTGCCAGCCTGAGGGGCGACTCAGATACGCAGTATTTT. Protein product: CASLRGDSDTQYF.

This clonotype was detected ten times or more. The junction departs from germline at one end; a sequencing error may be responsible. The chain's CDR3 is CASSFAGSSYEQYF. Here the CDR3 DNA reads TGTGCCAGCAGCTTCGCGGGGAGCTCCTACGAGCAGTACTTC. The chain carries TRBV5-1 and TRBJ2-7; maybe TRBD2 (6 bases). Germline-derived CDR1 and CDR2 are SGHRS and YFSETQ. This CDR3 is built from 14 residues.